These 26 T cell receptor beta chains originate from one sample sequenced in a study of radiotherapy plus CTLA-4 blockade in lung cancer. Profiling relied on immunoSEQ multiplex PCR, and the TCRdb table lists in-frame clones only, not all of them. The profile shows tens of thousands of clones, 60% to 85% of them singletons. Source: peripheral blood, taken from a patient treated with radiotherapy plus ipilimumab. The receptors originated from a human donor with non-small cell lung cancer who had a partial response to radiotherapy plus ipilimumab. Some clones in this sample may be carry-over from other donors' samples.

This sequence joins TRBV11-2 and TRBJ1-1, with D possibly TRBD1 on 5 matching bases. The CDR3 sequence is 15 residues long. Germline V lookup: CDR1 SGHAT, CDR2 FQNNGV. Deletions cut 5 bases from V and 0 bases from J, with 13 bases between. CDR3 loop: CASSPHRIMNTEAFF. For the CDR3, the DNA is TGTGCCAGCAGCCCTCACAGGATTATGAACACTGAAGCTTTCTTT. Full variable domain (rest looked up from reference TRBV11-2 and TRBJ1-1): EAGVAQSPRYKIIEKRQSVAFWCNPISGHATLYWYQQILGQGPKLLIQFQNNGVVDDSQLPKDRFSAERLKGVDSTLKIQPAKLEDSAVYLCASSPHRIMNTEAFFGQGTRLTVV.

This clone appeared a few times. The chain carries TRBV2 and TRBJ2-5, with a possible D match to TRBD1 (7 bases). The germline V gene has CDR1 SNHLY and CDR2 FYNNEI. The CDR3 loop spans 14 amino acids. V gave up 4 bases and J gave up 4 bases, with 13 bases separating them. This CDR3 reads CASSVRQGGETQYF. CDR3 bases: TGTGCCAGCAGTGTAAGACAGGGAGGAGAGACCCAGTACTTC.

This chain connects TRBV19 to TRBJ1-5; 7 bases map to TRBD1. The CDR3 is 15 residues long. The V and J ends lost 6 bases and 5 bases, in that order; junction bases with no gene match: 10. From germline, CDR1 is LNHDA and CDR2 SQIVND (reference sequence). CDR3 bases: TGTGCCAGTAGCCGACAGGGTCCCTCCCATCAGCCCCAGCATTTT. Translation gives CASSRQGPSHQPQHF.

This clone was seen only once. This rearrangement joins TRBV7-6 to TRBJ2-5; 7 bases are shared with TRBD1. CDR1 SGHVS and CDR2 FNYEAQ come from the germline V gene. Unmatched junction bases numbered 8, after V lost 5 bases and J lost 5 bases. The CDR3 loop spans 14 amino acids. CDR3 in DNA: TGTGCCAGCAGCCCGACAGGGCCCCGGGAGACCCAGTACTTC. Protein product: CASSPTGPRETQYF.

The chain couples TRBV28 to TRBJ2-4, with D tentatively TRBD2 (6 bases). V lost 8 bases to trimming and J lost 0 bases, with 17 bases between them. This CDR3 contains 16 residues. CDR1 and CDR2 from the germline V gene are MDHEN and SYDVKM. The CDR3 is CASGRGPGVAKNIQYF. The CDR3 DNA sequence: TGTGCCAGCGGACGGGGACCGGGAGTAGCCAAAAACATTCAGTACTTC.

The chain employs TRBV2 and TRBJ2-1; D remains unclear. Trimming cost V 7 bases and J 3 bases, with 10 bases left between them. Looked up from germline, CDR1 is SNHLY and CDR2 is FYNNEI. The CDR3 is 13 residues long. CDR3 in amino acids: CASMQAYYNEQFF. CDR3 in DNA: TGTGCCAGCATGCAGGCTTACTACAATGAGCAGTTCTTC.

The chain has TRBV6-1 and TRBJ2-1; TRBD2 aligns across 7 bases. The germline V gene encodes CDR1 MNHNS and CDR2 SASEGT. The CDR3 covers 14 residues. J lost 9 bases, V lost 6 bases, and 11 bases had no gene match. The CDR3 DNA follows: TGTGCCAGCAGGCCCCGGGACTATACCGGTGAGCAGTTCTTC. Its protein product is CASRPRDYTGEQFF.

This clone was seen a handful of times. V usage is TRBV7-8 and J usage is TRBJ2-7; 13 positions agree with TRBD2. The CDR3 has 14 amino acids. V dropped 6 bases and J dropped 4; count of bases not matched to a gene: 3. CDR1 SGHVS and CDR2 FQNEAQ come from the germline V gene. CDR3 residues: CASSKLAGGYEQYF. The CDR3 nucleotides read TGTGCCAGCAGTAAACTAGCGGGAGGGTACGAGCAGTACTTC.

This chain joins TRBV28 and TRBJ2-7; 7 bases align to TRBD2. Trimming took 11 bases from V and 7 from J; bases not matched to a gene: 17. The CDR3 length is 14 residues. The germline gives CDR1 MDHEN, CDR2 SYDVKM. CDR3 amino acids: CASRSRPLGGEQYF. CDR3 coding DNA: TGTGCCTCACGAAGTCGCCCCTTGGGGGGGGAGCAGTACTTC.

Here the CDR3 DNA reads TGTGCCAGCACACCAGGCTCCTTAAACACCGGGGAGCTGTTTTTT. Protein: CASTPGSLNTGELFF. The chain combines TRBV2 with TRBJ2-2; unclear D gene. CDR1 SNHLY and CDR2 FYNNEI come from the germline V gene. The CDR3 spans 15 residues. V gave up 7 bases and J gave up 2 bases, with 14 bases separating them.

V gene TRBV7-9 combines with J gene TRBJ2-1, with D possibly TRBD1 on 5 matching bases. V lost 6 bases to trimming and J lost 12 bases, with 18 bases between them. The germline gives CDR1 SEHNR, CDR2 FQNEAQ (reference sequence). This CDR3 region has 13 residues. The CDR3 reads CASRDTTGHGQFF. In DNA, the CDR3 is TGTGCCAGCAGAGATACTACAGGACATGGGCAGTTCTTC. The full variable domain, completed using reference TRBV7-9 and TRBJ2-1, is DTGVSQNPRHKITKRGQNVTFRCDPISEHNRLYWYRQTLGQGPEFLTYFQNEAQLEKSRLLSDRFSAERPKGSFSTLEIQRTEQGDSAMYLCASRDTTGHGQFFGPGTRLTVL.

The chain uses TRBV2 and TRBJ2-5; unclear D gene. The V end lost 3 bases, the J end lost 5 bases, and 10 bases lay between the germline ends. The CDR3 consists of 13 residues. The germline V gene has CDR1 SNHLY and CDR2 FYNNEI. The CDR3 DNA reads TGTGCCAGCAGTGACGGAGCTTCGGAGACCCAGTACTTC. Translation: CASSDGASETQYF.

The chain is built from TRBV19 and TRBJ2-7; perhaps TRBD1 as D (5 bases). Germline V gene sequence: CDR1 LNHDA, CDR2 SQIVND (reference sequence). The CDR3 spans 18 residues. The V gene lost 3 bases and the J gene lost 7 bases, with 28 bases spanning the gap. This chain's CDR3 is CASSIGAYGGSSLREQYF. Written as DNA, the CDR3 is TGTGCCAGTAGTATTGGGGCCTATGGCGGTTCTTCCTTGAGGGAGCAGTACTTC.

This clone was observed a single time. This sequence joins TRBV13 and TRBJ2-7; TRBD2 matches at 9 bases. Germline trimming cut 1 base from V and 6 bases from J; bases unmatched to any gene: 7. Germline V gene lookup returns CDR1 PRHDT and CDR2 FYEKMQ (reference sequence). The CDR3 has 15 amino acids. The CDR3: CASSLEGLAGAEQYF. CDR3 in DNA: TGTGCCAGCAGCTTAGAAGGGTTAGCGGGAGCCGAGCAGTACTTC.

The chain employs TRBV10-1 and TRBJ2-7; a possible D gene is TRBD1 (6 bases). The CDR3 loop spans 15 amino acids. V was cut by 6 bases and J by 7 bases, with 22 bases left in between. Germline values: CDR1 WNHNN, CDR2 SYGVQD (reference sequence). CDR3 nucleotide sequence: TGCGCCAGCAGGCACCGGGACATAAGGACGAGGGAGCAGTACTTC. It specifies CASRHRDIRTREQYF.

The rearrangement links TRBV18 to TRBJ2-3, with 7 bases lining up with TRBD1. With 3 bases clipped from V and 3 bases from J, the junction kept 9 bases outside the gene matches. Germline V gene data show CDR1 as KGHSH and CDR2 as LQKENI. This CDR3 is 16 amino acids long. CDR3 nucleotide sequence: TGTGCCAGCTCACCGAGCCCCGGGACAGATACAGATACGCAGTATTTT. Protein sequence: CASSPSPGTDTDTQYF.

This chain links TRBV5-1 with TRBJ2-3; TRBD2 is a possible D gene (6 bases). The CDR3 has 16 residues. Germline CDR1 reads SGHRS; CDR2 reads YFSETQ. V was pared by 0 bases and J by 0 bases, with 11 bases between. The CDR3 nucleotides read TGCGCCAGCAGCTTGGAGCCTAGCGCGAGCACAGATACGCAGTATTTT. Translating it yields CASSLEPSASTDTQYF.

This clone was counted a few times. The V gene is TRBV11-3, the J gene TRBJ2-3, with 9 bases lining up with TRBD1. Trimming cost V 4 bases and J 4 bases; bases outside gene matches: 3. CDR1 and CDR2 from the germline V gene are SGHNT and YENEEA. The CDR3 has 14 residues. CDR3 in DNA: TGTGCCAGCAGCTCAAGACAGGGGGCAGATACGCAGTATTTT. Protein: CASSSRQGADTQYF.

This clone was picked up one time. The chain recombines TRBV6-5 with TRBJ2-1; the match to TRBD1 covers 8 bases. Germline CDR1 is MNHEY and CDR2 is SVGAGI. V lost 6 bases, J lost 3 bases, and 4 bases stayed unmatched. This CDR3 region has 14 residues. CDR3 loop: CASRRDRNYNEQFF. CDR3 in DNA: TGTGCCAGCAGGCGGGACAGGAACTACAATGAGCAGTTCTTC.

This rearrangement joins TRBV18 to TRBJ2-7; 8 nucleotides line up with TRBD1. V trimming: 4 bases; J trimming: 2 bases; junction bases outside the gene matches: 7. This CDR3 is 15 amino acids long. Germline CDR1 reads KGHSH; CDR2 reads LQKENI. The CDR3 loop reads CASSQTGEGAYEQYF. In DNA form, the CDR3 reads TGTGCCAGCTCACAGACAGGGGAAGGGGCCTACGAGCAGTACTTC.

The chain combines TRBV2 with TRBJ1-6; TRBD1 is a possible D gene (5 bases). The germline V gene encodes CDR1 SNHLY and CDR2 FYNNEI. The germline V and J ends were trimmed by 7 bases and 7 bases, with 14 bases remaining between them. CDR3 length equals 14 residues. The CDR3 bases are TGTGCCAGCACGCGGCAGGGAAGAAATTCACCCCTCCACTTT. Protein product: CASTRQGRNSPLHF.

The V call is TRBV7-3, the J call TRBJ2-2; 10 nucleotides line up with TRBD2. The germline V gene encodes CDR1 SGHTA and CDR2 FQGTGA. This CDR3 spans 18 amino acids. The junction had 15 bases not matched to a gene; V was cut back by 5 bases and J by 6 bases. This CDR3 reads CASSVSGSVAGGSGELFF. CDR3 in DNA: TGTGCCAGCAGCGTATCCGGCTCCGTAGCGGGAGGTTCCGGGGAGCTGTTTTTT.

The chain carries TRBV28 and TRBJ2-7; D perhaps matches TRBD1 (8 bases). This CDR3 spans 17 amino acids. The germline CDR1 and CDR2 sequences are MDHEN and SYDVKM. V was clipped by 3 bases and J by 9 bases, with 27 bases between them. The CDR3 bases are TGTGCCAGCAGTTTGGGGGGGCGGACAGGGAAGTATTTAGGGCAGTACTTC. Translating gives CASSLGGRTGKYLGQYF. The full variable domain, in which reference TRBV28 and TRBJ2-7 provide the parts outside the CDR3, is DVKVTQSSRYLVKRTGEKVFLECVQDMDHENMFWYRQDPGLGLRLIYFSYDVKMKEKGDIPEGYSVSREKKERFSLILESASTNQTSMYLCASSLGGRTGKYLGQYFGPGTRLTVT.

CDR3 sequence reads: CASMRTGDSGNEQFF. The CDR3 DNA sequence: TGCGCCAGCATGAGGACGGGGGACAGCGGAAATGAGCAGTTCTTC. This chain connects TRBV5-1 to TRBJ2-1; D might be TRBD1 (7 bases). Germline lookup yields CDR1 SGHRS and CDR2 YFSETQ. The CDR3 has 15 amino acids. V dropped 6 bases and J dropped 7 bases, with 20 bases sitting between them. The variable domain in full, with the rest retrieved from reference TRBV5-1 and TRBJ2-1, is KAGVTQTPRYLIKTRGQQVTLSCSPISGHRSVSWYQQTPGQGLQFLFEYFSETQRNKGNFPGRFSGRQFSNSRSEMNVSTLELGDSALYLCASMRTGDSGNEQFFGPGTRLTVL.

This chain connects TRBV7-8 to TRBJ2-3, with TRBD2 matching over 8 bases. CDR1 and CDR2 from the germline V gene are SGHVS and FQNEAQ. The CDR3 has 15 amino acids. V lost 5 bases, J lost 3 bases, and 7 bases stayed unmatched. The CDR3 here is CASSPGGGGTDTQYF. DNA of the CDR3: TGTGCCAGCAGCCCCGGAGGCGGGGGGACAGATACGCAGTATTTT.

The chain recombines TRBV5-1 with TRBJ1-2; D might be TRBD1 (6 bases). V gave up 4 bases and J gave up 4 bases, with 14 bases separating them. The CDR3 has 14 amino acids. CDR1 is SGHRS, CDR2 YFSETQ, per germline. The DNA of the CDR3 is TGCGCCAGCAGCCGCACAACAGGGTCCTATGGCTACACCTTC. Translation gives CASSRTTGSYGYTF.